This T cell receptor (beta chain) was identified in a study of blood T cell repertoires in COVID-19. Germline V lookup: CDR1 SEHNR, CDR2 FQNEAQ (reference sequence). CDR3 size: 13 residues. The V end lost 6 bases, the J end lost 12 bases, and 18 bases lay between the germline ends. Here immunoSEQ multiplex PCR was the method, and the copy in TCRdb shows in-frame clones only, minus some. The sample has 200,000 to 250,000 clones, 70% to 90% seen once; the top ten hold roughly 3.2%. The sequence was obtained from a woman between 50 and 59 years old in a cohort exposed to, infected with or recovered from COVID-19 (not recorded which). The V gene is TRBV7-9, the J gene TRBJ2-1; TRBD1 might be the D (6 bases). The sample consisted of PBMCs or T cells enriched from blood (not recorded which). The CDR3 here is CASRVGQSGLQFF. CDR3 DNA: TGTGCCAGCAGGGTAGGACAGTCGGGATTGCAGTTCTTC.